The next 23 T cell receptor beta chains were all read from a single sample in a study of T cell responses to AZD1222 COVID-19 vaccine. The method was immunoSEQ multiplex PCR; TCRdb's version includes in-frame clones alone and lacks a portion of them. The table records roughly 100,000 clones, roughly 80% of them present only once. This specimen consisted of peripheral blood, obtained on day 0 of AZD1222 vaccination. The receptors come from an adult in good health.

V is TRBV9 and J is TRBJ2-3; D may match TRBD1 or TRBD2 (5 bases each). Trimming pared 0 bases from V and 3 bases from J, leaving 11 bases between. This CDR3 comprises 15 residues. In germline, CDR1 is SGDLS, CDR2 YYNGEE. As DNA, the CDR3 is TGTGCCAGCAGCGTAGGAGGGGTCGGGACAGATACGCAGTATTTT. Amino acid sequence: CASSVGGVGTDTQYF. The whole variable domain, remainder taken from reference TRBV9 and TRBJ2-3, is DSGVTQTPKHLITATGQRVTLRCSPRSGDLSVYWYQQSLDQGLQFLIQYYNGEERAKGNILERFSAQQFPDLHSELNLSSLELGDSALYFCASSVGGVGTDTQYFGPGTRLTVL.

DNA for the CDR3: TGCGCCAGCAGCCTCGGGCCGAACACTGAAGCTTTCTTT. This codes for CASSLGPNTEAFF. The chain recombines TRBV5-1 with TRBJ1-1; D unresolved. Trimming took off 4 bases at V and 1 base at J, with 8 bases between the two ends. CDR1 is SGHRS, CDR2 YFSETQ, per germline. The CDR3 sequence is 13 residues long.

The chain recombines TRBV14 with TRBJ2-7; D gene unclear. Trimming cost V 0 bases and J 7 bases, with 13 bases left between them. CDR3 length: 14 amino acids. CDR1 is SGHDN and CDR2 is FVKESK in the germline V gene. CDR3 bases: TGTGCCAGCAGCCAAGATCTCAACGCGCGAGAGCAGTACTTC. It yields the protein CASSQDLNAREQYF.

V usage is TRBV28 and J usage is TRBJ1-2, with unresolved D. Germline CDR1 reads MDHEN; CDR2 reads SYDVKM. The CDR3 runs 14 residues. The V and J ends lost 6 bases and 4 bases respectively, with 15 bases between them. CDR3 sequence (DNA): TGTGCCAGCAGCCCCCGGAATGGTCGCTATGGCTACACCTTC. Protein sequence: CASSPRNGRYGYTF.

The CDR3 DNA reads as TGTGCCACCAGTGAATTCGGGACTCGCACTGAGCAGTTCTTC. It encodes CATSEFGTRTEQFF. The V call is TRBV24-1, the J call TRBJ2-1; maybe TRBD2 (6 bases). This CDR3 is built from 14 residues. The germline CDR1 and CDR2 sequences are KGHDR and SFDVKD. V was cut by 4 bases and J by 9 bases, with 15 bases left in between.

CDR3 nucleotides: TGTGCCAGCGGAGGCAGGACAGGGACCGGGGAGCTGTTTTTT. This codes for CASGGRTGTGELFF. This sequence joins TRBV3-1 (or the pseudogene TRBV3-2) and TRBJ2-2; 8 nucleotides agree with TRBD1. Germline CDR1 reads LGHDT; CDR2 reads YNNKEL (reference sequence). The J segment lost 5 bases and the V segment lost 8 bases, leaving 7 bases of the junction unmatched. The CDR3 has 14 amino acids.

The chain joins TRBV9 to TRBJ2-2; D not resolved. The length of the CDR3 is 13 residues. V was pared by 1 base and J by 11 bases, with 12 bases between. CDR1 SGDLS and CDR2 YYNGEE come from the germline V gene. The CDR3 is CASSVSSETELFF. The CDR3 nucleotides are TGTGCCAGCAGCGTATCCTCCGAGACAGAGCTGTTTTTT.

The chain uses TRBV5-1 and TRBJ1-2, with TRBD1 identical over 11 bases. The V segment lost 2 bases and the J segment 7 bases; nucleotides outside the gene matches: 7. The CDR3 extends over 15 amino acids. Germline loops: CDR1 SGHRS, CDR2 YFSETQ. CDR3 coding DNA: TGCGCCAGCAGCTTTGGGACAGGGGGATCCGGTGGCTACACCTTC. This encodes CASSFGTGGSGGYTF.

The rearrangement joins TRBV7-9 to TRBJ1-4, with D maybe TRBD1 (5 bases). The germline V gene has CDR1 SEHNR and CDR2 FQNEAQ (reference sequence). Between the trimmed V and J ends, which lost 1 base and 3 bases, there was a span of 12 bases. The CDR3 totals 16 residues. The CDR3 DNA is TGTGCCAGCAGCTTAGGGGGCGAGGGGTCTAATGAAAAACTGTTTTTT. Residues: CASSLGGEGSNEKLFF.

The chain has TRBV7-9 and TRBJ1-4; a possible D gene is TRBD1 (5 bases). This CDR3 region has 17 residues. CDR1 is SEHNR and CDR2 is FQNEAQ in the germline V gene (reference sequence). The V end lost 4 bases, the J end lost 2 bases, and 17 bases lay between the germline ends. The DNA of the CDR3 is TGTGCCAGCAGCTCCTCAGGGAAGGGTGGGACTAATGAAAAACTGTTTTTT. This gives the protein CASSSSGKGGTNEKLFF.

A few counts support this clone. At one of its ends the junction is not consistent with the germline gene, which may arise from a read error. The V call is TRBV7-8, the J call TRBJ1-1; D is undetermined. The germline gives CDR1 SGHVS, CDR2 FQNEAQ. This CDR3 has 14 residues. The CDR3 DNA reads TGTGCCAGCGGCTTAGGCAGGAGTAACACTGAAGCTTTCTTT. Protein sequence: CASGLGRSNTEAFF.

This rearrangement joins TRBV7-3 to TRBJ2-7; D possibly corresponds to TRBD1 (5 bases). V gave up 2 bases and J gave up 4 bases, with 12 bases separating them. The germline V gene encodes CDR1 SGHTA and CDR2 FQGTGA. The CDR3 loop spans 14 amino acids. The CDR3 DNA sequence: TGTGCCAGCAGCTTAGCAGGGATGGGGTACGAGCAGTACTTC. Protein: CASSLAGMGYEQYF.

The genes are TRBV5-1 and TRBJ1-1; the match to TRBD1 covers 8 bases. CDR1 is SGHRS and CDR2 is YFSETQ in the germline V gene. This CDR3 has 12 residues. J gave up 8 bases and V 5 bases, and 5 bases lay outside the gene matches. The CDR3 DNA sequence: TGCGCCAGCAGAATGGACAGGGCGGAAGCTTTCTTT. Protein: CASRMDRAEAFF.

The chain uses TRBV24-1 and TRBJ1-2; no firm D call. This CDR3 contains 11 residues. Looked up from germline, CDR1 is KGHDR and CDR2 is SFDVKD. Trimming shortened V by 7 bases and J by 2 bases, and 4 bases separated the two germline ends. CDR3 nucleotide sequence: TGTGCCACCAGGGACAACTATGGCTACACCTTC. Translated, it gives CATRDNYGYTF.

In nucleotides, the CDR3 is TGTGCCAGCAGCTTAGATAGAACAGCCGAAGCTTTCTTT. Its protein is CASSLDRTAEAFF. The chain combines TRBV11-3 with TRBJ1-1, with D uncertain. CDR1 is SGHNT, CDR2 YENEEA, per germline. V lost 0 bases and J lost 8, with 10 bases in between. This CDR3 region has 13 residues.

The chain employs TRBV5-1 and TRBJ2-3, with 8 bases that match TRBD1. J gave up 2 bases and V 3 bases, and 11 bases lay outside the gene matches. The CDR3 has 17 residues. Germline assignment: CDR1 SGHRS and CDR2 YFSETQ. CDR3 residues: CASSWRGSTGDTDTQYF. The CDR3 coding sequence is TGCGCCAGCAGCTGGAGAGGGTCGACAGGGGACACAGATACGCAGTATTTT.

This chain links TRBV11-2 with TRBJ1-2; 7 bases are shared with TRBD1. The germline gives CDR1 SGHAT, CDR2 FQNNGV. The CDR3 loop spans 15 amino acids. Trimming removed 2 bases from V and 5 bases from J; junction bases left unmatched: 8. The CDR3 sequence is CASSLPGTDGYGYTF. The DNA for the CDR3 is TGTGCCAGCAGCTTACCCGGGACAGATGGATATGGCTACACCTTC.

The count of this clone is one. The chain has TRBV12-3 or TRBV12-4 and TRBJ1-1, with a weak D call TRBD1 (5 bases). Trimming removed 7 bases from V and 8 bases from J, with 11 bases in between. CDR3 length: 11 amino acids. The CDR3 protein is CASIIGGEAFF. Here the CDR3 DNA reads TGTGCCAGCATAATCGGGGGAGAAGCTTTCTTT.

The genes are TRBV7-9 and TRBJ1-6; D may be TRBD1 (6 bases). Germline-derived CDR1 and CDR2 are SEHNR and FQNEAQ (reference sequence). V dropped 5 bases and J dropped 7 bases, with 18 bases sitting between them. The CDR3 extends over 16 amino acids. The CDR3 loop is CASSRGEGDGNSPLHF. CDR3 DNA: TGTGCCAGCAGCCGGGGAGAGGGGGATGGGAATTCACCCCTCCACTTT.

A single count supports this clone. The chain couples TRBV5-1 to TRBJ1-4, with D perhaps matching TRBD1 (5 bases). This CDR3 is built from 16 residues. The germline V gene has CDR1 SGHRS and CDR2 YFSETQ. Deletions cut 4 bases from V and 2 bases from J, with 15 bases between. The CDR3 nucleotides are TGCGCCAGCAGCCTAGGGACGGCCCAGACTAATGAAAAACTGTTTTTT. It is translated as CASSLGTAQTNEKLFF.

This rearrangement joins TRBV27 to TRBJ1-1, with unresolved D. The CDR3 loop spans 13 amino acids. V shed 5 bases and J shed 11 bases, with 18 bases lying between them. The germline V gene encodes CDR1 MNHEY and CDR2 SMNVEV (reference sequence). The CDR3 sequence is CASSPLALGFAFF. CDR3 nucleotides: TGTGCCAGCAGTCCCCTGGCTCTGGGTTTTGCTTTCTTT.

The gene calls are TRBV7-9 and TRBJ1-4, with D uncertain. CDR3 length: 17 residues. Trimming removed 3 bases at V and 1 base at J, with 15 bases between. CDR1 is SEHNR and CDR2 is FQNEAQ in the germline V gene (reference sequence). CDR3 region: CASSFGNSGVTNEKLFF. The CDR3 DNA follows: TGTGCCAGCAGCTTTGGCAATAGTGGGGTAACTAATGAAAAACTGTTTTTT.

The DNA of the CDR3 is TGCGCCAGCAGCTTGGGAGACAGGGGGCGTGAGTCGGGTGGCTACACCTTC. Its protein is CASSLGDRGRESGGYTF. The J gene is TRBJ1-2, the V gene TRBV5-1; 10 positions match TRBD1. Per the germline V gene, CDR1 is SGHRS and CDR2 is YFSETQ. Trimming cost V 0 bases and J 7 bases; bases outside gene matches: 12. CDR3 length: 17 residues.